The clone carrying this T cell receptor (beta chain) was counted a few times. The target antigen is unknown. This entry is derived from a study of human T cells and chemical hapten exposure. As for the study in general: In the sensitization step, 2% DPC was placed on roughly 2 cm by roughly 2 cm of upper inner arm skin.

The germline CDR1 and CDR2 sequences are MNHEY and SVGAGI. The CDR3 runs 15 residues. Deletions cut 5 bases from V and 0 bases from J, with 12 bases between. TCRdb reprocessed the RACE reads via MiXCR and lists one record per CDR3 protein. The table has 95,000 to 150,000 distinct CDR3 sequences, about 10% seen once. Described time point: patch test 3, about 24 weeks after DPC sensitization. Indicated treatment: therapeutic diphenylcyclopropenone sensitization with weekly scalp DPC. Points from the study as a whole: Significantly more large CDR3 similarity clusters arose among expanded TCRs than among controls. Alopecia was present in the donors, so their immune response may differ from healthy people's.

The specimen comprised whole blood, sampled in connection with sensitization to the hapten diphenylcyclopropenone (DPC). This receptor was obtained from a woman in her forties or fifties with alopecia areata. Some clones in this sample may be carry-over from other donors' samples. The gene calls are TRBV6-5 and TRBJ2-3, with D perhaps being TRBD1 or TRBD2 (5 bases each). CDR3 region: CASSNRDGSTDTQYF. The CDR3 DNA sequence: TGTGCCAGCAGTAACCGGGACGGAAGCACAGATACGCAGTATTTT.